One sample yielded the 5 T cell receptor beta chains listed below, sequenced in a study of T cell repertoires in aging, cancer and after chemotherapy. TRB rearrangements spanning V, D and J were amplified using mixed TRB-A/B primers. MiXCR, applied by TCRdb to the multiplex PCR reads, yields one record per CDR3 protein. The sample includes roughly 5,300 distinct CDR3 sequences, 28% seen only once; the top ten take 31%. Peripheral blood genomic DNA, not sorted cells or RNA, was the template. Sequenced sample: blood. These receptors originate from a human donor with a solid tumor.

V is TRBV7-2 and J is TRBJ1-1; TRBD1 matches at 7 bases. From germline, CDR1 is SGHTA and CDR2 FQGNSA. V trimming: 4 bases; J trimming: 4 bases; junction bases outside the gene matches: 6. The CDR3 has 14 residues. Here the CDR3 reads CASSSRQGGTEAFF. The CDR3 nucleotides are TGTGCCAGCAGCTCCCGACAGGGTGGCACTGAAGCTTTCTTT.

In this sample, this clonotype is medium-sized. This sequence joins TRBV19 and TRBJ2-7; weak D call: TRBD1 (6 bases). V gave up 2 bases and J gave up 5 bases, with 13 bases separating them. The CDR3 spans 14 residues. Looked up from germline, CDR1 is LNHDA and CDR2 is SQIVND (reference sequence). CDR3 coding DNA: TGTGCCAGTAGTATACAGGGGCCCTCTAACGAGCAGTACTTC. Protein product: CASSIQGPSNEQYF.

The rearrangement uses TRBV5-6 and TRBJ1-1; tentative D call: TRBD1 (5 bases). This CDR3 contains 16 residues. Germline CDR1 and CDR2: SGHDT and YYEEEE. V shed 8 bases and J shed 1 base, with 21 bases lying between them. CDR3: CASTKGHAAGNTEAFF. Written as DNA, the CDR3 is TGTGCCAGTACTAAAGGACACGCAGCAGGGAACACTGAAGCTTTCTTT. Filled out from reference TRBV5-6 and TRBJ1-1, the complete variable domain reads DAGVTQSPTHLIKTRGQQVTLRCSPKSGHDTVSWYQQALGQGPQFIFQYYEEEERQRGNFPDRFSGHQFPNYSSELNVNALLLGDSALYLCASTKGHAAGNTEAFFGQGTRLTVV.

The chain is built from TRBV12-3 or TRBV12-4 and TRBJ1-3; weak D call: TRBD1 (6 bases). Trimming shortened V by 4 bases and J by 0 bases, and 13 bases separated the two germline ends. CDR3 size: 16 residues. The CDR3 bases are TGTGCCAGCAGTTCTTGGGACAAAGTCTCTGGAAACACCATATATTTT. Its protein is CASSSWDKVSGNTIYF.

V is TRBV6-2 or TRBV6-3 and J is TRBJ2-3, with D possibly TRBD2 on 6 matching bases. CDR1 and CDR2 from the germline V gene are MNHEY and SVGEGT. The CDR3 runs 19 residues. Trimming took 2 bases from V and 2 from J, leaving 23 bases between them. The CDR3 nucleotides are TGTGCCAGCAGTTACAGGGCGGGGACGGATATATTTGTCACAGATACGCAGTATTTT. Amino acids: CASSYRAGTDIFVTDTQYF.